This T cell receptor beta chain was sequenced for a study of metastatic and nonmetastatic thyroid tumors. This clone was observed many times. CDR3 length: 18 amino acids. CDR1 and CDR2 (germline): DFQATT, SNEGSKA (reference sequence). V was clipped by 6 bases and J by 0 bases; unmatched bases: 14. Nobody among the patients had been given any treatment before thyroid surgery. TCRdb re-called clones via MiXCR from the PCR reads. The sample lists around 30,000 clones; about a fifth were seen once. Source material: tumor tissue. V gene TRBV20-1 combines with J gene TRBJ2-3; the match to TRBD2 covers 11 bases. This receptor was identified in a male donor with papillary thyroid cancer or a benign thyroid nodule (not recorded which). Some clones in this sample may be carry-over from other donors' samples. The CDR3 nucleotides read TGCAGTGCCTCCGGATTAGCGGGAGGGACTCTCAGCACAGATACGCAGTATTTT. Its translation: CSASGLAGGTLSTDTQYF.